This T cell receptor (beta chain) was obtained from a study of CD8+CD57+ T cells in acquired aplastic anemia. At the level of the study: The sorted CD4+ and CD8+ cells yielded an average around 3 ug of DNA. Researchers reported that healthy donors averaged about 10 million reads for CD4+ cells. Study-wide points: A significant difference in CD8+ Simpson's diversity between patients and controls was not found. Common to patients and controls were twenty-nine CD8+ CDR3 sequences.

CDR3 length: 14 residues. CDR1 is LNHDA and CDR2 is SQIVND in the germline V gene (reference sequence). The V and J ends lost 5 bases and 1 base respectively, with 11 bases between them. According to the study, genomic DNA was the template for TCR beta VDJ and CDR3 profiling. TCRdb processed the reads anew with MiXCR; each CDR3 protein has one entry. The table records 100,000 to 130,000 distinct CDR3 sequences, approximately 49% of them present only once. Turning to this clonotype: Its antigen is unidentified.

This sequence originates from a human donor in good health, serving as a control. The sample taken for sequencing was sorted CD4+, CD8+, or CD8+CD57+ T cells (not recorded which) from PBMCs. The V and J genes are TRBV19 and TRBJ1-2; D might be TRBD1 (6 bases). In nucleotides, the CDR3 is TGTGCCAGTAGTCCACAGGGAAATAACTATGGCTACACCTTC. Its protein product is CASSPQGNNYGYTF.